What follows are 31 T cell receptor beta chains derived from one specimen sequenced in a study of cytotoxic CD8 clonotypes in ibrutinib-treated CLL. Profiled with immunoSEQ multiplex PCR; TCRdb holds only in-frame clones, not every one. The data contain about 130,000 clones, approximately 85% of them singletons. The sequencing used PBMCs, collected after 24 months of ibrutinib treatment. The receptors shown here come from a human donor with chronic lymphocytic leukemia.

The chain has TRBV28 and TRBJ2-7; D call uncertain. V shed 6 bases and J shed 4 bases, with 19 bases lying between them. This CDR3 comprises 15 residues. Germline assignment: CDR1 MDHEN and CDR2 SYDVKM. The CDR3 sequence: CASRRTQYRLYEQYF. For the CDR3, the DNA is TGTGCCAGCAGAAGGACCCAGTATAGGTTGTACGAGCAGTACTTC.

The chain employs TRBV5-1 and TRBJ2-5, with 13 bases fitting TRBD2. V lost 5 bases, J lost 5 bases, and 6 bases stayed unmatched. This CDR3 contains 15 residues. CDR1 SGHRS and CDR2 YFSETQ come from the germline V gene. CDR3 sequence: CASRSGLAGAETQYF. The DNA of the CDR3 is TGCGCCAGCAGATCCGGACTAGCGGGGGCGGAGACCCAGTACTTC.

The gene calls are TRBV7-8 and TRBJ2-7; TRBD1 agrees at 9 bases. CDR1 is SGHVS, CDR2 FQNEAQ, per germline. This CDR3 spans 18 amino acids. J lost 5 bases, V lost 1 base, and 15 bases had no gene match. In nucleotides, the CDR3 is TGTGCCAGCAGCTTAGATCACTCCGGGACAGGGAGTTCCCACGAGCAGTACTTC. The encoded protein is CASSLDHSGTGSSHEQYF.

The V and J genes are TRBV28 and TRBJ2-7, with unresolved D. V was shortened by 1 base and J by 7 bases, with 11 bases between the two germline ends. Per the germline V gene, CDR1 is MDHEN and CDR2 is SYDVKM. CDR3 length equals 13 residues. CDR3 loop: CASSLLGNWEQYF. In DNA, the CDR3 is TGTGCCAGCAGTTTATTAGGGAACTGGGAGCAGTACTTC. Complete variable domain (other parts from reference TRBV28 and TRBJ2-7): DVKVTQSSRYLVKRTGEKVFLECVQDMDHENMFWYRQDPGLGLRLIYFSYDVKMKEKGDIPEGYSVSREKKERFSLILESASTNQTSMYLCASSLLGNWEQYFGPGTRLTVT.

This chain uses TRBV6-5 with TRBJ1-2, with 12 nucleotides matching TRBD1. J gave up 3 bases and V 6 bases, and 5 bases lay outside the gene matches. From germline, CDR1 is MNHEY and CDR2 SVGAGI. The CDR3 extends over 15 amino acids. CDR3 nucleotide sequence: TGTGCCAGCAGCAGAGGGACAGGGGGCGACTATGGCTACACCTTC. It translates to CASSRGTGGDYGYTF.

The rearrangement joins TRBV18 to TRBJ1-6; TRBD1 might be the D (5 bases). Trimming left V 2 bases short and J 14 bases short, with 13 bases between. CDR1 KGHSH and CDR2 LQKENI come from the germline V gene. The length of the CDR3 is 13 residues. CDR3 sequence: CASSPGTVESLHF. CDR3 nucleotides: TGTGCCAGCTCACCAGGGACGGTGGAATCCCTCCACTTT.

This chain connects TRBV7-2 to TRBJ2-7; D is possibly TRBD1 or TRBD2 (5 bases each). The CDR3 runs 14 residues. Germline V CDR1 and CDR2: SGHTA, FQGNSA. Trimming shortened V by 1 base and J by 7 bases, and 14 bases separated the two germline ends. The chain's CDR3 is CASSLGQGVTEQYF. DNA for the CDR3: TGTGCCAGCAGCTTAGGGCAGGGAGTTACGGAGCAGTACTTC.

V and J are TRBV30 and TRBJ1-5; D remains unclear. The CDR3 loop spans 15 amino acids. The germline CDR1 and CDR2 sequences are GTSNPN and SVGIG (reference sequence). Trimming took off 0 bases at V and 1 base at J, with 10 bases between the two ends. The CDR3, as DNA: TGTGCCTGGAGTGTAGAGAATCTAAGCAATCAGCCCCAGCATTTT. As protein: CAWSVENLSNQPQHF.

The genes are TRBV7-6 and TRBJ2-3, with D tentatively TRBD2 (5 bases). V lost 5 bases and J lost 8, with 11 bases in between. The CDR3 length is 12 residues. CDR1 is SGHVS, CDR2 FNYEAQ, per germline. In DNA form, the CDR3 reads TGTGCCAGCAGCCCGGACTTCCGTACGCAGTATTTT. It codes for CASSPDFRTQYF.

The chain has TRBV29-1 and TRBJ2-1; maybe TRBD1 (6 bases). The germline V gene has CDR1 SQVTM and CDR2 ANQGSEA. Between the trimmed V and J ends, which lost 4 bases and 10 bases, there was a span of 17 bases. The length of the CDR3 is 13 residues. The CDR3 here is CSVAYREGREQFF. The CDR3 DNA follows: TGCAGCGTTGCTTACAGGGAAGGACGGGAGCAGTTCTTC.

The rearrangement joins TRBV5-1 to TRBJ1-5, with D maybe TRBD1 (5 bases). Trimming took 0 bases from V and 6 from J, leaving 13 bases between them. Germline CDR1 is SGHRS and CDR2 is YFSETQ. The CDR3 is 15 residues long. The CDR3 DNA reads TGCGCCAGCAGCTTGGAAGGGACTGGGACTCAGCCCCAGCATTTT. Translation gives CASSLEGTGTQPQHF. The full variable domain, its missing parts supplied by reference TRBV5-1 and TRBJ1-5, is KAGVTQTPRYLIKTRGQQVTLSCSPISGHRSVSWYQQTPGQGLQFLFEYFSETQRNKGNFPGRFSGRQFSNSRSEMNVSTLELGDSALYLCASSLEGTGTQPQHFGDGTRLSIL.

This clone was detected a few times. This chain uses TRBV5-4 with TRBJ2-3, with 9 nucleotides matching TRBD2. The CDR3 has 17 residues. Germline V CDR1 and CDR2: SGHNT, YYREEE (reference sequence). The ends lost 1 base at V and 2 bases at J; junction bases unmatched: 8. CDR3 sequence: CASSLRPSGATTDTQYF. The DNA of the CDR3 is TGTGCCAGCAGCTTGCGGCCTAGCGGGGCTACCACAGATACGCAGTATTTT.

The J gene is TRBJ2-5, the V gene TRBV18; the D is unclear. The CDR3 runs to 13 residues. Germline-derived CDR1 and CDR2 are KGHSH and LQKENI. V was shortened by 0 bases and J by 7 bases, with 9 bases between the two germline ends. The CDR3 nucleotides read TGTGCCAGCTCACCACCGGGGTTCGGGACCCAGTACTTC. Translation: CASSPPGFGTQYF.

This chain uses TRBV7-9 with TRBJ2-5; D possibly corresponds to TRBD1 (6 bases). CDR3 size: 14 residues. V gave up 1 base and J gave up 4 bases, with 10 bases separating them. Germline-derived CDR1 and CDR2 are SEHNR and FQNEAQ (reference sequence). The CDR3 spells CASSLVQGRETQYF. The DNA of the CDR3 is TGTGCCAGCAGCTTAGTACAGGGAAGAGAGACCCAGTACTTC.

The chain recombines TRBV30 with TRBJ2-5, with TRBD2 matching over 8 bases. J gave up 3 bases and V 7 bases, and 7 bases lay outside the gene matches. The CDR3 is made up of 13 amino acids. Germline lookup yields CDR1 GTSNPN and CDR2 SVGIG (reference sequence). The CDR3 sequence is CAFVMRGEETQYF. DNA for the CDR3: TGTGCCTTTGTAATGCGGGGGGAAGAGACCCAGTACTTC.

CDR3 loop: CASSLGNRAYEQYF. Here the CDR3 DNA reads TGTGCCAGCAGCTTAGGTAACAGGGCCTACGAGCAGTACTTC. This chain connects TRBV5-5 to TRBJ2-7; possibly TRBD1 for D (6 bases). The CDR3 length is 14 residues. The V gene lost 2 bases and the J gene lost 2 bases, with 11 bases spanning the gap. CDR1 and CDR2 from the germline V gene are SGHKS and YYEKEE (reference sequence). Supplemented by reference TRBV5-5 and TRBJ2-7, the full variable domain reads DAGVTQSPTHLIKTRGQQVTLRCSPISGHKSVSWYQQVLGQGPQFIFQYYEKEERGRGNFPDRFSARQFPNYSSELNVNALLLGDSALYLCASSLGNRAYEQYFGPGTRLTVT.

The V gene is TRBV5-1, the J gene TRBJ2-6; TRBD1 matches at 8 bases. Germline V gene sequence: CDR1 SGHRS, CDR2 YFSETQ. Trimming took 0 bases from V and 0 from J; bases not matched to a gene: 11. This CDR3 has 20 residues. The CDR3 here is CASSLAGVRTGTSGANVLTF. The DNA for the CDR3 is TGCGCCAGCAGCTTGGCCGGGGTCCGGACAGGGACCTCTGGGGCCAACGTCCTGACTTTC.

The chain employs TRBV11-2 and TRBJ2-7; 11 bases map to TRBD2. Germline CDR1 reads SGHAT; CDR2 reads FQNNGV. The CDR3 is 17 amino acids. The V and J ends lost 1 base and 5 bases, in that order; junction bases with no gene match: 10. The CDR3 region is CASSLGRGLAEGNEQYF. CDR3 nucleotides: TGTGCCAGCAGCTTAGGCCGGGGACTAGCGGAGGGGAACGAGCAGTACTTC. The variable domain in full, completed from reference TRBV11-2 and TRBJ2-7, reads EAGVAQSPRYKIIEKRQSVAFWCNPISGHATLYWYQQILGQGPKLLIQFQNNGVVDDSQLPKDRFSAERLKGVDSTLKIQPAKLEDSAVYLCASSLGRGLAEGNEQYFGPGTRLTVT.

The chain joins TRBV7-2 to TRBJ2-7, with 9 bases that match TRBD2. Losses at the gene ends were 1 base for V and 5 bases for J; bases not matched to a gene: 6. Germline V gene lookup returns CDR1 SGHTA and CDR2 FQGNSA. The length of the CDR3 is 15 residues. The CDR3 reads CASSLVASGAHEQYF. Written as DNA, the CDR3 is TGTGCCAGCAGCTTAGTGGCTAGCGGGGCCCACGAGCAGTACTTC.

The chain combines TRBV7-9 with TRBJ1-2; tentatively, D is TRBD1 (5 bases). V was clipped by 5 bases and J by 7 bases, with 17 bases between them. Germline CDR1 reads SEHNR; CDR2 reads FQNEAQ (reference sequence). CDR3 length: 14 amino acids. CDR3 nucleotides: TGTGCCAGCAGCCCCCGGGGGGGGGTAGTTGGCTACACCTTC. Translating it yields CASSPRGGVVGYTF. Variable domain in full (rest from reference TRBV7-9 and TRBJ1-2): DTGVSQNPRHKITKRGQNVTFRCDPISEHNRLYWYRQTLGQGPEFLTYFQNEAQLEKSRLLSDRFSAERPKGSFSTLEIQRTEQGDSAMYLCASSPRGGVVGYTFGSGTRLTVV.

The chain recombines TRBV6-6 with TRBJ2-1, with a tentative D call TRBD2 (6 bases). Germline V gives CDR1 MNHNY, CDR2 SVGAGI (reference sequence). This CDR3 contains 14 residues. Deletions cut 5 bases from V and 9 bases from J, with 17 bases between. CDR3 in amino acids: CASSPRDLSGEQFF. DNA for the CDR3: TGTGCCAGCAGTCCGCGGGACTTATCTGGTGAGCAGTTCTTC.

The V call is TRBV20-1, the J call TRBJ2-1; D is ambiguous. The V gene lost 6 bases and the J gene lost 4 bases, with 7 bases spanning the gap. Germline loops: CDR1 DFQATT, CDR2 SNEGSKA (reference sequence). The CDR3 contains 11 residues. The CDR3 region is CSATEYNEQFF. DNA of the CDR3: TGCAGTGCCACAGAATACAATGAGCAGTTCTTC.

The table lists this clone with a few counts. This rearrangement joins TRBV5-1 to TRBJ1-4, with D possibly matching TRBD1 (5 bases). V was trimmed by 0 bases and J by 0 bases, leaving 15 bases between them. The CDR3 contains 18 residues. Germline V lookup: CDR1 SGHRS, CDR2 YFSETQ. CDR3 nucleotides: TGCGCCAGCAGCTTGGGGTTGCGCTTGGGGGCAACTAATGAAAAACTGTTTTTT. Translating gives CASSLGLRLGATNEKLFF.

This clone was detected only once. CDR3 sequence reads: CASRPRRSGEKLFF. The CDR3 DNA reads as TGTGCCAGTAGGCCCCGGAGGTCTGGGGAAAAACTGTTTTTT. The gene calls are TRBV19 and TRBJ1-4; D call uncertain. Trimming removed 6 bases from V and 8 bases from J, with 16 bases in between. From germline, CDR1 is LNHDA and CDR2 SQIVND (reference sequence). This CDR3 has 14 amino acids. The entire variable domain, with the rest obtained from reference TRBV19 and TRBJ1-4, is as follows: DGGITQSPKYLFRKEGQNVTLSCEQNLNHDAMYWYRQDPGQGLRLIYYSQIVNDFQKGDIAEGYSVSREKKESFPLTVTSAQKNPTAFYLCASRPRRSGEKLFFGSGTQLSVL.

The chain uses TRBV7-9 and TRBJ2-3; D uncertain. The CDR3 totals 15 residues. V was shortened by 2 bases and J by 2 bases, with 11 bases between the two germline ends. CDR1 is SEHNR and CDR2 is FQNEAQ in the germline V gene (reference sequence). CDR3 DNA: TGTGCCAGCAGCTTAATAGGGCTCGACACAGATACGCAGTATTTT. It codes for CASSLIGLDTDTQYF.

The DNA of the CDR3 is TGTGCCAGCAGCTTAGGTGGAAGAGATACGCAGTATTTT. Its translation: CASSLGGRDTQYF. The V and J genes are TRBV7-2 and TRBJ2-3; D uncertain. This CDR3 is built from 13 residues. Trimming left V 1 base short and J 5 bases short, with 7 bases between. Germline values: CDR1 SGHTA, CDR2 FQGNSA.

This clone was counted a few times. The CDR3 loop reads CASSIVRGPSSPLHF. The CDR3 DNA is TGTGCCAGTAGTATAGTCCGGGGACCCAGTTCACCCCTCCACTTT. This sequence joins TRBV19 and TRBJ1-6, with D perhaps TRBD1 (5 bases). Trimming shortened V by 1 base and J by 9 bases, and 13 bases separated the two germline ends. The germline V gene has CDR1 LNHDA and CDR2 SQIVND (reference sequence). The CDR3 loop spans 15 amino acids.

Concerning this clone itself: One junction end does not reproduce the germline sequence, and a read error may be involved. This chain links TRBV5-1 with TRBJ2-1; the match to TRBD1 covers 9 bases. The CDR3 is made up of 14 amino acids. Germline CDR1 reads SGHRS; CDR2 reads YFSETQ. CDR3 sequence: CASSLGGQGPSVVF. CDR3 DNA sequence: TGCGCCAGCAGCTTGGGAGGACAGGGGCCTTCAGTTGTCTTC. The full variable domain, rest sourced from reference TRBV5-1 and TRBJ2-1, is KAGVTQTPRYLIKTRGQQVTLSCSPISGHRSVSWYQQTPGQGLQFLFEYFSETQRNKGNFPGRFSGRQFSNSRSEMNVSTLELGDSALYLCASSLGGQGPSVVFGPGTRLTVL.

This chain joins TRBV28 and TRBJ1-1; weak D call: TRBD1 (5 bases). The CDR3 runs to 14 residues. Germline V gene lookup returns CDR1 MDHEN and CDR2 SYDVKM. Trimming cost V 0 bases and J 1 base, with 6 bases left between them. CDR3 sequence: CASSLWGTNTEAFF. The CDR3 coding sequence is TGTGCCAGCAGTTTATGGGGGACGAACACTGAAGCTTTCTTT.

This clone was seen only once. The chain has TRBV7-2 and TRBJ1-2, with D possibly being TRBD1 (5 bases). The ends were cut back, 1 base at V and 5 bases at J, with 14 bases in the middle. This CDR3 is built from 15 residues. Germline V gene data show CDR1 as SGHTA and CDR2 as FQGNSA. The CDR3 coding sequence is TGTGCCAGCAGCTTAGTTCGGGGGGTTGGATATGGCTACACCTTC. Protein: CASSLVRGVGYGYTF.

The rearrangement links TRBV19 to TRBJ1-1, with a possible D match to TRBD1 (6 bases). CDR3 length equals 16 residues. Germline V gene data show CDR1 as LNHDA and CDR2 as SQIVND (reference sequence). V was shortened by 3 bases and J by 0 bases, with 14 bases between the two germline ends. This chain's CDR3 is CASSIGRDTMNTEAFF. As DNA, the CDR3 is TGTGCCAGTAGTATCGGGCGGGACACTATGAACACTGAAGCTTTCTTT.